The T cell receptor (beta chain) described here comes from a study of beta chain features in type 1 diabetes. About the research overall: Sorted cells examined across all samples numbered 107,917,701. The study's findings and limits: Healthy donors had naive, central memory and Treg TCRB repertoires that appeared less similar than those seen among patients.

Purity exceeding 98% was reached by all sorted populations. Points on this clone: Its antigen is still unknown.

V trimming: 5 bases; J trimming: 6 bases; junction bases outside the gene matches: 7. The CDR3 length is 14 residues. CDR1 and CDR2 (germline): LNHDA, SQIVND (reference sequence). The entirety of the isolated RNA underwent reverse transcription, so expressed TCRB transcripts were sequenced. The repertoire was sequenced with immunoSEQ multiplex PCR; TCRdb's copy has only in-frame clones and lacks some. The top ten hold roughly 0.015% of the sample, which has about 360,000 clones, roughly an eighth seen once. The TCR was taken from a young man in good health. The sequencing sample was made of naive CD4+ T cells from blood. The chain employs TRBV19 and TRBJ1-2, with 9 bases lining up with TRBD1. CDR3 DNA sequence: TGTGCCAGTAGTCCCGGGACAGGGTCCCATGGCTACACCTTC. Protein sequence: CASSPGTGSHGYTF.